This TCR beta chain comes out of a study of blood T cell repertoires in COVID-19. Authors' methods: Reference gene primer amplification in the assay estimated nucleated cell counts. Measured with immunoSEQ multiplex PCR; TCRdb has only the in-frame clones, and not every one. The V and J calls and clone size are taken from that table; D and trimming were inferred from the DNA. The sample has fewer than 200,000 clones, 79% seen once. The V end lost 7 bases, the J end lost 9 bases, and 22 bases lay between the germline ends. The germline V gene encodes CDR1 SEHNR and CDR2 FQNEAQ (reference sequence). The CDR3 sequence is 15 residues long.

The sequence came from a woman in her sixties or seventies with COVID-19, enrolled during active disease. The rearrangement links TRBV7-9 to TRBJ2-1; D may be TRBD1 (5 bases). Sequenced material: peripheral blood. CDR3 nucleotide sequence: TGTGCCAGCAACCCAGGGTTACCCGGGTTAGGTGAGCAGTTCTTC. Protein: CASNPGLPGLGEQFF.